This is a list of T cell receptor beta chains from one sample in a study of blood T cell repertoires in COVID-19. The repertoire was sequenced with immunoSEQ multiplex PCR; TCRdb's copy has only in-frame clones and lacks some. The repertoire includes about 100,000 clones, approximately 90% of them detected once, and about 2% sits in the top ten. The sequenced sample was peripheral blood. Receptors originate from a human donor with active COVID-19. The donor label of this sample is uncertain. Each CDR3 is given with its conserved first and last residue. Each record gives: CDR3 protein, CDR3 DNA, V gene, clone size, D gene, J gene. The D gene is left open where the match is weak. The size entry is marked missing in some rows and otherwise reads once, few, many or a size class.

CDR3aa: CASSFETSGGAYNEQFF
CDR3nt: TGTGCCAGCAGCTTTGAGACTAGCGGGGGGGCCTACAATGAGCAGTTCTTC
v_gene: TRBV7-6
abundance: .
d_gene: TRBD2
j_gene: TRBJ2-1

CDR3aa: CASSSSGQNFEQYF
CDR3nt: TGTGCCAGTAGTAGCTCTGGACAGAACTTCGAGCAGTACTTC
v_gene: TRBV19
abundance: .
d_gene: .
j_gene: TRBJ2-7

CDR3aa: CASSQGGTGMFEQFF
CDR3nt: TGTGCCAGCAGCCAAGGAGGGACAGGGATGTTTGAGCAGTTCTTC
v_gene: TRBV4-2
abundance: once
d_gene: TRBD1
j_gene: TRBJ2-1

CDR3aa: CASSRNGLKSGETQYF
CDR3nt: TGTGCCAGCAGCCGAAACGGCTTAAAATCCGGGGAGACCCAGTACTTC
v_gene: TRBV3-1/TRBV3-2
abundance: .
d_gene: .
j_gene: TRBJ2-5

CDR3aa: CASSESTGSGNTIYF
CDR3nt: TGTGCCAGCTCCGAGTCAACAGGGTCTGGAAACACCATATATTTT
v_gene: TRBV18
abundance: .
d_gene: .
j_gene: TRBJ1-3

CDR3aa: CASPGAGGSRETQYF
CDR3nt: TGTGCCAGCCCGGGGGCGGGGGGGTCTAGAGAGACCCAGTACTTC
v_gene: TRBV5-8
abundance: .
d_gene: TRBD2
j_gene: TRBJ2-5

CDR3aa: CSVRQGSGNEKLFF
CDR3nt: TGCAGCGTACGACAGGGGTCGGGTAATGAAAAACTGTTTTTT
v_gene: TRBV29-1
abundance: many
d_gene: TRBD1
j_gene: TRBJ1-4

CDR3aa: CASSRTGTQYF
CDR3nt: TGTGCCAGCAGCCGGACAGGCACCCAGTACTTC
v_gene: TRBV6-5
abundance: .
d_gene: TRBD1
j_gene: TRBJ2-5

CDR3aa: CASNAQGSSPLHF
CDR3nt: TGTGCCAGTAATGCCCAGGGGAGTTCACCCCTCCACTTT
v_gene: TRBV19
abundance: once
d_gene: .
j_gene: TRBJ1-6

CDR3aa: CASSSPGSKNTGELFF
CDR3nt: TGTGCCAGCAGTTCACCGGGATCCAAGAACACCGGGGAGCTGTTTTTT
v_gene: TRBV28
abundance: .
d_gene: .
j_gene: TRBJ2-2

CDR3aa: CASSPIGTGYTQYF
CDR3nt: TGTGCCAGCAGCCCAATAGGGACAGGGTATACGCAGTATTTT
v_gene: TRBV5-4
abundance: .
d_gene: TRBD1
j_gene: TRBJ2-3

CDR3aa: CASSYRGDNSPLHF
CDR3nt: TGTGCCAGTAGTTACAGGGGGGATAATTCACCCCTCCACTTT
v_gene: TRBV19
abundance: .
d_gene: TRBD1
j_gene: TRBJ1-6

CDR3aa: CASSEALDNEQFF
CDR3nt: TGCGCCAGCAGTGAGGCCTTAGACAATGAGCAGTTCTTC
v_gene: TRBV10-1
abundance: .
d_gene: .
j_gene: TRBJ2-1

CDR3aa: CASSQEGTDYGYTF
CDR3nt: TGTGCCAGCAGCCAAGAGGGTACAGATTATGGCTACACCTTC
v_gene: TRBV7-9
abundance: .
d_gene: .
j_gene: TRBJ1-2

CDR3aa: CASSQLGGAEQYF
CDR3nt: TGCGCCAGCAGCCAATTGGGAGGGGCCGAGCAGTACTTC
v_gene: TRBV4-3
abundance: .
d_gene: TRBD2
j_gene: TRBJ2-7

CDR3aa: CASTKGQGGNQPQHF
CDR3nt: TGTGCCAGCACCAAAGGACAGGGGGGCAATCAGCCCCAGCATTTT
v_gene: TRBV6-5
abundance: .
d_gene: TRBD1
j_gene: TRBJ1-5

CDR3aa: CASSTTGGRQPQHF
CDR3nt: TGTGCCAGCTCAACGACAGGGGGCAGGCAGCCCCAGCATTTT
v_gene: TRBV18
abundance: once
d_gene: TRBD1
j_gene: TRBJ1-5

CDR3aa: CASSLPPRLAGSRDEQFF
CDR3nt: TGTGCCAGCAGCTTGCCCCCAAGACTAGCGGGGTCACGGGATGAGCAGTTCTTC
v_gene: TRBV7-9
abundance: .
d_gene: TRBD2
j_gene: TRBJ2-1

CDR3aa: CASHRGRDTEAFF
CDR3nt: TGTGCCAGCCACAGGGGGCGCGACACTGAAGCTTTCTTT
v_gene: TRBV6-5
abundance: once
d_gene: TRBD1
j_gene: TRBJ1-1

CDR3aa: CASSQDNSDLAYGYTF
CDR3nt: TGTGCCAGCAGCCAAGATAATAGCGACCTCGCGTATGGCTACACCTTC
v_gene: TRBV16
abundance: .
d_gene: .
j_gene: TRBJ1-2

CDR3aa: CASRSQGDYGYTF
CDR3nt: TGTGCCAGCAGGTCTCAGGGGGACTATGGCTACACCTTC
v_gene: TRBV9
abundance: .
d_gene: TRBD1
j_gene: TRBJ1-2

CDR3aa: CATSRETGSNQPQHF
CDR3nt: TGTGCCACCAGCAGAGAAACAGGGTCCAATCAGCCCCAGCATTTT
v_gene: TRBV15
abundance: .
d_gene: .
j_gene: TRBJ1-5

CDR3aa: CAATAQGKSPLHF
CDR3nt: TGTGCCGCCACCGCCCAGGGTAAATCACCCCTCCACTTT
v_gene: TRBV6-5
abundance: .
d_gene: .
j_gene: TRBJ1-6

CDR3aa: CASTPGGGYSPLHF
CDR3nt: TGCGCCAGCACCCCTGGGGGCGGTTACTCACCCCTCCACTTT
v_gene: TRBV5-1
abundance: .
d_gene: .
j_gene: TRBJ1-6

CDR3aa: CASSLTSAGSEQFF
CDR3nt: TGTGCCAGCAGCTTAACGTCGGCGGGGAGTGAGCAGTTCTTC
v_gene: TRBV7-3
abundance: .
d_gene: .
j_gene: TRBJ2-1

CDR3aa: CASSRNYTARESHEQYF
CDR3nt: TGTGCCAGCAGCCGAAATTATACGGCCAGGGAATCCCACGAGCAGTACTTC
v_gene: TRBV14
abundance: .
d_gene: .
j_gene: TRBJ2-7

CDR3aa: CASSPDRDRGYTF
CDR3nt: TGTGCCAGCAGCCCGGACAGGGACCGTGGCTACACCTTC
v_gene: TRBV7-6
abundance: .
d_gene: TRBD1
j_gene: TRBJ1-2

CDR3aa: CSAPNPTGGWDDEQFF
CDR3nt: TGCAGCGCCCCAAACCCAACGGGGGGCTGGGACGATGAGCAGTTCTTC
v_gene: TRBV29-1
abundance: .
d_gene: .
j_gene: TRBJ2-1

CDR3aa: CASSATDNYGYTF
CDR3nt: TGTGCCAGCAGCGCGACAGACAACTATGGCTACACCTTC
v_gene: TRBV7-9
abundance: .
d_gene: .
j_gene: TRBJ1-2

CDR3aa: CASSSLRGRAESPLHF
CDR3nt: TGTGCCAGCAGCAGCCTCAGGGGGCGGGCTGAATCACCCCTCCACTTT
v_gene: TRBV21-1
abundance: few
d_gene: .
j_gene: TRBJ1-6

CDR3aa: CASSYPAEAFF
CDR3nt: TGTGCCAGCAGTTACCCGGCTGAAGCTTTCTTT
v_gene: TRBV6-2/TRBV6-3
abundance: .
d_gene: .
j_gene: TRBJ1-1

CDR3aa: CASSPTSGGPPGTDTQYF
CDR3nt: TGTGCCAGCTCACCGACTAGCGGGGGTCCGCCCGGCACAGATACGCAGTATTTT
v_gene: TRBV18
abundance: .
d_gene: TRBD2
j_gene: TRBJ2-3

CDR3aa: CASSLAATADNYGYTF
CDR3nt: TGCGCCAGCAGCTTGGCCGCGACAGCTGATAACTATGGCTACACCTTC
v_gene: TRBV5-1
abundance: .
d_gene: .
j_gene: TRBJ1-2

CDR3aa: CASKDRESYDYTF
CDR3nt: TGTGCCAGCAAGGACAGGGAGAGCTATGACTACACCTTC
v_gene: TRBV6-5
abundance: .
d_gene: TRBD1
j_gene: TRBJ1-2

CDR3aa: CASSQDGGFTNEKLFF
CDR3nt: TGTGCCAGCAGCCAAGATGGGGGGTTTACTAATGAAAAACTGTTTTTT
v_gene: TRBV3-1/TRBV3-2
abundance: .
d_gene: .
j_gene: TRBJ1-4